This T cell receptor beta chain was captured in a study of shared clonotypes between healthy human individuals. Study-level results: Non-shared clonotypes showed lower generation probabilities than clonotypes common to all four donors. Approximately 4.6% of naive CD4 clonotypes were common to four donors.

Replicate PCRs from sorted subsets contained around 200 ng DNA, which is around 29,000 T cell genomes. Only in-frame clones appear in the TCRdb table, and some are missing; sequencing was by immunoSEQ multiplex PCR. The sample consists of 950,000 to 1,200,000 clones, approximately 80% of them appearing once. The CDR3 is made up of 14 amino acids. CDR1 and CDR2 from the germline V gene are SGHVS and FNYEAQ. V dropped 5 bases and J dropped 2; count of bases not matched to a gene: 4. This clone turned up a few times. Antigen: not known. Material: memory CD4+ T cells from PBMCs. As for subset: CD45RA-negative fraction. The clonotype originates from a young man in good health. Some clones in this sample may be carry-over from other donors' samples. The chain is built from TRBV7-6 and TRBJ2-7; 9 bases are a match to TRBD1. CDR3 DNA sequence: TGTGCCAGCAGCCCCCGACAGGGGGCCTACGAGCAGTACTTC. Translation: CASSPRQGAYEQYF.